This record looks at one TCR beta chain sequence and its context. Its antigen remains unknown. The germline V gene has CDR1 WNHNN and CDR2 SYGVQD (reference sequence). With 8 bases clipped from V and 0 bases from J, the junction kept 2 bases outside the gene matches. The length of the CDR3 is 14 residues. Positive CCR7 selection of CD45RO-negative cells yielded the naive CD8 cells, and terminally differentiated effector memory CD45RA+ cells were excluded. Assay execution proceeded at the deep level. TCRdb's table, derived via immunoSEQ multiplex PCR, lists solely in-frame clones and lacks some. This table has around 2,000,000 clones, roughly 94% appearing once. The sample is drawn from a study of shared clonotypes between healthy human individuals. Study-level information: Donors had three CD4 naive, three CD4 memory, two CD8 naive and one CD8 memory plate apiece. General study points: The naive CD4 repertoires of a handful of donors were compared, and about 5% of clonotypes were shared.

The source is a man aged 18-30 years in good health. The chain combines TRBV10-1 with TRBJ2-3; 10 bases agree with TRBD1. Sequenced material: naive CD8+ T cells sorted from blood. This chain's CDR3 is CASRGQGSTDTQYF. CDR3 bases: TGCGCCAGCCGGGGACAGGGGAGCACAGATACGCAGTATTTT.